This T cell receptor beta chain was recovered during a study of blood T cell repertoires in COVID-19. Whole-study context: COVID-19 samples from acute and convalescent phases originated in the United States, Italy and Spain. The analysed material was cDNA or gDNA that came from T cells, B-cell-depleted T cells, or PBMCs.

This CDR3 has 14 amino acids. Trimming removed 4 bases at V and 5 bases at J, with 12 bases between. CDR1 is KGHDR and CDR2 is SFDVKD in the germline V gene. Some clones are missing from TCRdb's copy, which holds only in-frame ones; the method was immunoSEQ multiplex PCR. The sample records some 260,000 clones, 70% to 80% being singletons. The origin of this receptor is an elderly woman with acute or convalescent COVID-19. The rearrangement joins TRBV24-1 to TRBJ2-3; D is unresolved. The sample comprised peripheral blood. The CDR3, as DNA: TGTGCCACCAGTGAATCAGTCTCCCAAGATACGCAGTATTTT. Residues: CATSESVSQDTQYF.